Listed below are T cell receptor beta chains from one sample, sequenced in a study of T cell responses to AZD1222 COVID-19 vaccine. Sequenced by immunoSEQ multiplex PCR; TCRdb stores in-frame clones only, minus some. The top ten clones hold 0.64% of a sample with 180,000 or so clones, 94% of them seen once. The sequencing here drew on peripheral blood, taken on day 0 of AZD1222 vaccination. These receptors were taken from an adult in good health. CDR3s include the opening cysteine and the closing phenylalanine or tryptophan. D genes are given only for firm matches. Size tells how often a clone was seen (once, few, many) or the class of an expanded clone, and some rows leave it out.

v_call: TRBV29-1; d_call: NA; j_call: TRBJ1-2; clone_size: NA; cdr3_nt: TGCAGCGTTGTCCTAGGTCTGCCCCATGGCTACACCTTC; cdr3_aa: CSVVLGLPHGYTF
v_call: TRBV2; d_call: TRBD1; j_call: TRBJ2-7; clone_size: NA; cdr3_nt: TGTGCCAGCACTACAGGGGGCGAGCAGTACTTC; cdr3_aa: CASTTGGEQYF
v_call: TRBV21-1; d_call: NA; j_call: TRBJ2-1; clone_size: NA; cdr3_nt: TGTGCCAGCAGCGGGATTGGCATCATCTCCTACAATGAGCAGTTCTTC; cdr3_aa: CASSGIGIISYNEQFF
v_call: TRBV5-4; d_call: TRBD2; j_call: TRBJ2-7; clone_size: NA; cdr3_nt: TGTGCCAGCAGCTTGAGGCTAGCGGGAGGGCCGGGGGAGCAGTACTTC; cdr3_aa: CASSLRLAGGPGEQYF
v_call: TRBV24-1; d_call: NA; j_call: TRBJ2-7; clone_size: NA; cdr3_nt: TGTGCCACCAGTGGTGGCATCACCCACGAGCAGTACTTC; cdr3_aa: CATSGGITHEQYF
v_call: TRBV5-1; d_call: TRBD2; j_call: TRBJ2-7; clone_size: once; cdr3_nt: TGCGCCAGCAGCTTTACTAGCGGCTCCTACGAGCAGTACTTC; cdr3_aa: CASSFTSGSYEQYF
v_call: TRBV7-9; d_call: TRBD1; j_call: TRBJ1-5; clone_size: NA; cdr3_nt: TGTGCCAGCAGCTTCGCAGGGGGTGTAGGTCAGCCCCAGCATTTT; cdr3_aa: CASSFAGGVGQPQHF
v_call: TRBV19; d_call: TRBD1; j_call: TRBJ1-1; clone_size: NA; cdr3_nt: TGTGCCAGTAGTATCGGACAGGGGAGGGCTGAAGCTTTCTTT; cdr3_aa: CASSIGQGRAEAFF
v_call: TRBV5-1; d_call: TRBD2; j_call: TRBJ2-3; clone_size: NA; cdr3_nt: TGCGCCAGCAGCCGCGGACTAGCCGACACAGATACGCAGTATTTT; cdr3_aa: CASSRGLADTDTQYF
v_call: TRBV4-1; d_call: TRBD1; j_call: TRBJ2-4; clone_size: NA; cdr3_nt: TGCGCCAGCAGCCAAGGGACAGGGGGCCTGTACATTCAGTACTTC; cdr3_aa: CASSQGTGGLYIQYF
v_call: TRBV5-1; d_call: TRBD1; j_call: TRBJ1-4; clone_size: NA; cdr3_nt: TGCGCCAGCACGACAGGGCTGGGTGAAAAACTGTTTTTT; cdr3_aa: CASTTGLGEKLFF
v_call: TRBV5-5; d_call: TRBD2; j_call: TRBJ2-4; clone_size: NA; cdr3_nt: TGTGCCAGCACCCTGGGACTAGCGGGAGAGGACTTC; cdr3_aa: CASTLGLAGEDF
v_call: TRBV14; d_call: TRBD2; j_call: TRBJ2-1; clone_size: once; cdr3_nt: TGTGCCAGCAGCCAAGCCCAGGGTAGCGGGAGATCTGAGCAGTTCTTC; cdr3_aa: CASSQAQGSGRSEQFF
v_call: TRBV27; d_call: NA; j_call: TRBJ1-1; clone_size: NA; cdr3_nt: TGTGCCAGCAGTCGCGACCAGGCAGTGAGTACTGAAGCTTTCTTT; cdr3_aa: CASSRDQAVSTEAFF
v_call: TRBV24-1; d_call: TRBD2; j_call: TRBJ2-1; clone_size: NA; cdr3_nt: TGTGCCACCAGTGATTCGGGACTAGCGGGAGATTATGAGCAGTTCTTC; cdr3_aa: CATSDSGLAGDYEQFF
v_call: TRBV10-3; d_call: TRBD1; j_call: TRBJ1-1; clone_size: NA; cdr3_nt: TGTGCCATCAGTAGGGGGCTGGGAACTGAAGCTTTCTTT; cdr3_aa: CAISRGLGTEAFF
v_call: TRBV28; d_call: NA; j_call: TRBJ1-4; clone_size: NA; cdr3_nt: TGTGCCAGCACGGGACCTAATGAAAAACTGTTTTTT; cdr3_aa: CASTGPNEKLFF